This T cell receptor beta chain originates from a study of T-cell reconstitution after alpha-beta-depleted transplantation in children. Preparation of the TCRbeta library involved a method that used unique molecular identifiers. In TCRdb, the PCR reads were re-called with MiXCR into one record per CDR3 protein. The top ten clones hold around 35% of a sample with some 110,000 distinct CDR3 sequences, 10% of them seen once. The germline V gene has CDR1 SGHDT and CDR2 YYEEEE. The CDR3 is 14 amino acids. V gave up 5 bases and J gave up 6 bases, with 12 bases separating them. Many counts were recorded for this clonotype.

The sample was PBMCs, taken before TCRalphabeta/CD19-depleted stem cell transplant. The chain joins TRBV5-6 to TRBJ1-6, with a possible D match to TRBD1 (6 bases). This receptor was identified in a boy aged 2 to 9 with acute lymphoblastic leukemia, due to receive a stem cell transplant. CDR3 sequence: CASRYRVTNSPLHF. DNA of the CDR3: TGTGCCAGCAGGTACAGGGTGACTAATTCACCCCTCCACTTT.